Below are 25 T cell receptor beta chains sequenced from a single sample in a study of control samples from healthy donors and cancer patients. Libraries were prepared by immunoSEQ multiplex PCR; TCRdb keeps only in-frame clonotypes and omits some of them. The repertoire holds 150,000 to 200,000 clones, with roughly 94% as singletons. Sequenced material: blood. The receptors were gathered from a woman under 30 in good health.

The V and J genes are TRBV19 and TRBJ2-7; D remains unclear. CDR3 length equals 15 residues. Trimming removed 1 base from V and 0 bases from J, with 10 bases in between. Germline V CDR1 and CDR2: LNHDA, SQIVND (reference sequence). The CDR3 region is CASSIALVHSYEQYF. The CDR3 nucleotides read TGTGCCAGTAGTATAGCCCTCGTCCACTCCTACGAGCAGTACTTC.

CDR3 bases: TGTGCCAGCAGTTCGCTGGGCGATACGCAGTATTTT. This encodes CASSSLGDTQYF. The rearrangement uses TRBV6-2 or TRBV6-3 and TRBJ2-3, with D unclear. Germline CDR1 MNHEY, CDR2 SVGEGT. This CDR3 comprises 12 residues. Trimming removed 4 bases at V and 6 bases at J, with 8 bases between.

The rearrangement uses TRBV7-2 and TRBJ2-7; the match to TRBD2 covers 8 bases. Looked up from germline, CDR1 is SGHTA and CDR2 is FQGNSA. With 2 bases clipped from V and 3 bases from J, the junction kept 6 bases outside the gene matches. The CDR3 spans 15 residues. In DNA form, the CDR3 reads TGTGCCAGCAGCTTATCCGGGACTAGGAGCTACGAGCAGTACTTC. Its protein is CASSLSGTRSYEQYF.

The rearrangement joins TRBV2 to TRBJ1-4; D remains unclear. Germline-derived CDR1 and CDR2 are SNHLY and FYNNEI. Trimming shortened V by 4 bases and J by 7 bases, and 13 bases separated the two germline ends. This CDR3 has 14 amino acids. The chain's CDR3 is CASSGAGGSEKLFF. CDR3 nucleotides: TGTGCCAGCAGTGGGGCAGGTGGGAGTGAAAAACTGTTTTTT.

The chain combines TRBV6-2 or TRBV6-3 with TRBJ1-5, with 9 bases matching TRBD1. Germline values: CDR1 MNHEY, CDR2 SVGEGT. With V trimmed by 5 bases and J by 3 bases, 5 bases remained unmatched. This CDR3 region has 15 residues. CDR3 nucleotide sequence: TGTGCCAGCAGTCCGGACAGGGGTCCCAATCAGCCCCAGCATTTT. Translation: CASSPDRGPNQPQHF.

The chain carries TRBV11-2 and TRBJ1-3; no definite D call. The CDR3 totals 12 residues. With 2 bases removed from V and 7 bases from J, the gap between germline ends came to 6 bases. Germline lookup yields CDR1 SGHAT and CDR2 FQNNGV. As DNA, the CDR3 is TGTGCCAGCAGCTTATCGAGGAACACCATATATTTT. Its translation: CASSLSRNTIYF.

This chain connects TRBV4-3 to TRBJ1-6, with unresolved D. Germline CDR1 is LGHNA and CDR2 is YSLEER. V shed 6 bases and J shed 7 bases, with 16 bases lying between them. The CDR3 totals 15 residues. CDR3 sequence reads: CASSGGSTRNSPLHF. CDR3 DNA: TGCGCCAGCAGTGGAGGTTCCACTCGAAATTCACCCCTCCACTTT.

This chain joins TRBV11-3 and TRBJ1-1, with no clear D. V lost 3 bases and J lost 3, with 8 bases in between. The germline V gene encodes CDR1 SGHNT and CDR2 YENEEA. CDR3 length: 13 amino acids. For the CDR3, the DNA is TGTGCCAGCAGCTTCTCCGACTACACTGAAGCTTTCTTT. Its translation is CASSFSDYTEAFF.

The V gene is TRBV5-1, the J gene TRBJ2-5, with TRBD1 matching over 8 bases. This CDR3 has 16 residues. Germline V gene sequence: CDR1 SGHRS, CDR2 YFSETQ. V lost 0 bases and J lost 4; bases outside the gene matches: 8. CDR3 sequence (DNA): TGCGCCAGCAGCTTGGGGCGCGCAGGGGGCACAGAGACCCAGTACTTC. Protein: CASSLGRAGGTETQYF.

The V and J genes are TRBV30 and TRBJ1-2; D unresolved. V lost 6 bases and J 0 bases, leaving 14 bases between the germline ends. CDR3 length: 14 residues. Germline CDR1 GTSNPN, CDR2 SVGIG (reference sequence). CDR3 sequence: CACLRRAANYGYTF. The CDR3 DNA sequence: TGTGCCTGCCTTCGAAGGGCGGCTAACTATGGCTACACCTTC.

The chain joins TRBV7-6 to TRBJ2-1, with D possibly matching TRBD1 (6 bases). The CDR3 loop spans 13 amino acids. Germline assignment: CDR1 SGHVS and CDR2 FNYEAQ. With 5 bases removed from V and 4 bases from J, the gap between germline ends came to 9 bases. CDR3 in DNA: TGTGCCAGCAGCCGTGGACAGTACAATGAGCAGTTCTTC. Amino acids: CASSRGQYNEQFF.

The rearrangement joins TRBV18 to TRBJ1-3; D remains ambiguous. The CDR3 contains 14 residues. The germline V and J ends were trimmed by 2 bases and 3 bases, with 8 bases remaining between them. Germline loops: CDR1 KGHSH, CDR2 LQKENI. The CDR3 DNA reads TGTGCCAGCTCACCAGTGGCCGATGGAAACACCATATATTTT. Translating gives CASSPVADGNTIYF.

CDR3 sequence reads: CASSLEGGSVGETQYF. The CDR3 DNA sequence: TGTGCCAGCAGTCTAGAGGGGGGCAGCGTTGGGGAGACCCAGTACTTC. The genes are TRBV28 and TRBJ2-5; D may match TRBD1 or TRBD2 (6 bases each). Between the trimmed V and J ends, which lost 5 bases and 5 bases, there was a span of 21 bases. In germline, CDR1 is MDHEN, CDR2 SYDVKM. This CDR3 has 16 residues.

In its sample, this clone was seen once. The chain is built from TRBV7-2 and TRBJ2-1; D gene unclear. The CDR3 extends over 12 amino acids. The V gene's germline CDR1 is SGHTA and CDR2 FQGNSA. V shed 0 bases and J shed 10 bases, with 7 bases lying between them. CDR3 sequence: CASSLASREQFF. The CDR3 DNA follows: TGTGCCAGCAGCTTAGCCAGCAGAGAGCAGTTCTTC. The whole variable domain, remainder taken from reference TRBV7-2 and TRBJ2-1, is GAGVSQSPSNKVTEKGKDVELRCDPISGHTALYWYRQSLGQGLEFLIYFQGNSAPDKSGLPSDRFSAERTGGSVSTLTIQRTQQEDSAVYLCASSLASREQFFGPGTRLTVL.

This clone was found once. CDR3 amino acids: CASSQTSVRTDTQYF. CDR3 nucleotide sequence: TGTGCCAGCAGCCAAACTAGCGTTCGCACAGATACGCAGTATTTT. V and J are TRBV14 and TRBJ2-3, with 7 nucleotides matching TRBD2. V dropped 2 bases and J dropped 1; count of bases not matched to a gene: 3. There are 15 residues in the CDR3. CDR1 is SGHDN and CDR2 is FVKESK in the germline V gene.

The chain uses TRBV3-1 (or the pseudogene TRBV3-2) and TRBJ1-2; D gene uncertain. V was trimmed by 3 bases and J by 0 bases, leaving 23 bases between them. This CDR3 spans 19 amino acids. The germline CDR1 and CDR2 sequences are LGHDT and YNNKEL (reference sequence). CDR3 region: CASSHLRPKAGPPNYGYTF. The CDR3 DNA follows: TGTGCCAGCAGCCATTTGAGACCCAAGGCCGGCCCCCCTAACTATGGCTACACCTTC.

This clone showed up just once. This chain connects TRBV6-2 or TRBV6-3 to TRBJ1-5; TRBD1 is a possible D gene (6 bases). V was pared by 2 bases and J by 6 bases, with 14 bases between. CDR1 and CDR2 from the germline V gene are MNHEY and SVGEGT. This CDR3 spans 15 amino acids. CDR3 in amino acids: CASSYRARGGQPQHF. In DNA, the CDR3 is TGTGCCAGCAGTTACAGGGCCAGGGGAGGTCAGCCCCAGCATTTT.

The gene calls are TRBV7-9 and TRBJ1-1, with D possibly TRBD1 on 5 matching bases. Trimming left V 5 bases short and J 0 bases short, with 13 bases between. The CDR3 runs 15 residues. The germline CDR1 and CDR2 sequences are SEHNR and FQNEAQ (reference sequence). CDR3 in DNA: TGTGCCAGCAGCCCGGACACCTCCTTGAACACTGAAGCTTTCTTT. This translates into CASSPDTSLNTEAFF.

J is TRBJ2-1 and V is TRBV9; no firm D call. V was trimmed by 3 bases and J by 7 bases, leaving 23 bases between them. From germline, CDR1 is SGDLS and CDR2 YYNGEE. This CDR3 has 17 amino acids. Here the CDR3 reads CASSGSPDPPFFNEQFF. The CDR3 DNA reads as TGTGCCAGCAGCGGAAGCCCGGACCCTCCTTTCTTTAATGAGCAGTTCTTC.

V is TRBV7-8 and J is TRBJ1-2; perhaps TRBD1 as D (5 bases). The CDR3 contains 14 residues. The ends were cut back, 1 base at V and 7 bases at J, with 13 bases in the middle. In germline, CDR1 is SGHVS, CDR2 FQNEAQ. The CDR3 reads CASSLGGTTIGYTF. The CDR3, as DNA: TGTGCCAGCAGCTTAGGTGGGACTACGATTGGCTACACCTTC.

The chain links TRBV6-6 to TRBJ2-7; tentatively, D is TRBD2 (5 bases). Germline CDR1 is MNHNY and CDR2 is SVGAGI (reference sequence). Trimming cost V 2 bases and J 5 bases, with 13 bases left between them. The CDR3 is made up of 14 amino acids. The CDR3 coding sequence is TGTGCCAGCAGTTACGGGAGTCGGTCCGACGAGCAGTACTTC. This codes for CASSYGSRSDEQYF.

V and J are TRBV25-1 and TRBJ1-5; D might be TRBD1 (6 bases). V was cut by 2 bases and J by 6 bases, with 11 bases left in between. Looked up from germline, CDR1 is MGHDK and CDR2 is SYGVNS. This CDR3 region has 14 residues. This chain's CDR3 is CASSEGGGGQPQHF. The CDR3 DNA is TGTGCCAGCAGTGAAGGAGGGGGAGGTCAGCCCCAGCATTTT.

This clone was seen a single time. The chain joins TRBV6-5 to TRBJ2-5; 7 bases map to TRBD1. There are 15 residues in the CDR3. Per the germline V gene, CDR1 is MNHEY and CDR2 is SVGAGI. V lost 7 bases and J lost 3; bases outside the gene matches: 11. CDR3 bases: TGTGCCAGCACCCTAGCCAGGGGGAATGAAGAGACCCAGTACTTC. Translation: CASTLARGNEETQYF.

The rearrangement joins TRBV5-1 to TRBJ1-3, with TRBD1 matching 11 bases. This CDR3 comprises 16 residues. J was trimmed by 1 base and V by 5 bases; bases with no gene match: 5. Per germline, CDR1 SGHRS and CDR2 YFSETQ. The CDR3 protein is CASRDRGRGSGNTIYF. The CDR3 DNA reads as TGCGCCAGCAGGGACAGGGGGCGCGGGTCTGGAAACACCATATATTTT.

V usage is TRBV7-6 and J usage is TRBJ1-5; no firm D call. CDR3 size: 13 residues. Looked up from germline, CDR1 is SGHVS and CDR2 is FNYEAQ. Deletions cut 5 bases from V and 3 bases from J, with 8 bases between. CDR3 sequence: CASSPTANQPQHF. CDR3 coding DNA: TGTGCCAGCAGCCCGACCGCCAATCAGCCCCAGCATTTT.